The 14 T cell receptor beta chains presented below share a single source sample, sequenced in a study of shared clonotypes between healthy human individuals. The protocol was immunoSEQ multiplex PCR, while the TCRdb copy is restricted to in-frame clones and leaves out a portion. This repertoire shows 2 million to 2.5 million clones, 85% to 95% found once; its top ten account for 0.3% to 0.4%. Source material: naive CD4+ T cells from PBMCs. Subset of the sample: CD45RA+ positively selected. These receptors all come from a man aged 18 to 30 in good health. Some clones in this sample may be carry-over from other donors' samples.

The chain recombines TRBV11-2 with TRBJ2-5, with D possibly TRBD1 on 5 matching bases. The germline V and J ends were trimmed by 5 bases and 4 bases, with 20 bases remaining between them. Germline V CDR1 and CDR2: SGHAT, FQNNGV. There are 16 residues in the CDR3. The CDR3 protein is CASSILPSGQGETQYF. The CDR3 bases are TGTGCCAGCAGCATCCTCCCTAGTGGGCAGGGAGAGACCCAGTACTTC.

The rearrangement links TRBV11-2 to TRBJ2-4; no firm D call. Trimming pared 2 bases from V and 8 bases from J, leaving 13 bases between. The germline gives CDR1 SGHAT, CDR2 FQNNGV. The length of the CDR3 is 14 residues. This chain's CDR3 is CASSLNPTGDIQYF. CDR3 in DNA: TGTGCCAGCAGCTTAAATCCCACCGGAGACATTCAGTACTTC. Based on the CDR3 plus reference TRBV11-2 and TRBJ2-4, the full variable domain is EAGVAQSPRYKIIEKRQSVAFWCNPISGHATLYWYQQILGQGPKLLIQFQNNGVVDDSQLPKDRFSAERLKGVDSTLKIQPAKLEDSAVYLCASSLNPTGDIQYFGAGTRLSVL.

The genes are TRBV5-1 and TRBJ2-3; 8 nucleotides align to TRBD1. Germline CDR1 reads SGHRS; CDR2 reads YFSETQ. CDR3 size: 16 residues. The junction had 13 bases not matched to a gene; V was cut back by 4 bases and J by 6 bases. This chain's CDR3 is CASSGPGQAQGDTQYF. CDR3 DNA sequence: TGCGCCAGCAGCGGGCCGGGACAGGCTCAGGGGGATACGCAGTATTTT. The full variable domain, its missing parts supplied by reference TRBV5-1 and TRBJ2-3, is KAGVTQTPRYLIKTRGQQVTLSCSPISGHRSVSWYQQTPGQGLQFLFEYFSETQRNKGNFPGRFSGRQFSNSRSEMNVSTLELGDSALYLCASSGPGQAQGDTQYFGPGTRLTVL.

Worth noting for this clone: This same CDR3 is encoded by further DNA sequences in the sample. The genes are TRBV28 and TRBJ2-7; D gene unclear. The germline V gene has CDR1 MDHEN and CDR2 SYDVKM. CDR3 length: 11 residues. Trimming cost V 8 bases and J 3 bases, with 8 bases left between them. CDR3 coding DNA: TGTGCCAGCTCTCAGTTCTACGAGCAGTACTTC. It yields the protein CASSQFYEQYF.

V usage is TRBV5-4 and J usage is TRBJ2-2; possible D gene TRBD1, 6 bases. There are 15 residues in the CDR3. Trimming took 4 bases from V and 5 from J, leaving 15 bases between them. Germline lookup yields CDR1 SGHNT and CDR2 YYREEE (reference sequence). This chain's CDR3 is CASSPDSQGTGELFF. CDR3 in DNA: TGTGCCAGCAGCCCGGATAGCCAGGGGACCGGGGAGCTGTTTTTT. The entire variable domain, with the rest obtained from reference TRBV5-4 and TRBJ2-2, is as follows: ETGVTQSPTHLIKTRGQQVTLRCSSQSGHNTVSWYQQALGQGPQFIFQYYREEENGRGNFPPRFSGLQFPNYSSELNVNALELDDSALYLCASSPDSQGTGELFFGEGSRLTVL.

The chain joins TRBV5-1 to TRBJ1-1, with D unresolved. Per the germline V gene, CDR1 is SGHRS and CDR2 is YFSETQ. The germline V and J ends were trimmed by 3 bases and 6 bases, with 9 bases remaining between them. This CDR3 is 12 amino acids long. In DNA, the CDR3 is TGCGCCAGCAGCTCCTTTGGCGCTGAAGCTTTCTTT. It encodes CASSSFGAEAFF.

The CDR3 spells CASSQGQGSSGANVLTF. DNA for the CDR3: TGTGCCAGCAGCCAGGGACAGGGCAGCTCTGGGGCCAACGTCCTGACTTTC. The chain carries TRBV11-3 and TRBJ2-6; TRBD1 matches 9 bases. The germline CDR1 and CDR2 sequences are SGHNT and YENEEA. V dropped 5 bases and J dropped 0; count of bases not matched to a gene: 5. The CDR3 loop spans 17 amino acids.

The chain recombines TRBV6-1 with TRBJ1-2; 10 bases fit TRBD1. The CDR3 is 14 residues long. From germline, CDR1 is MNHNS and CDR2 SASEGT. The V segment lost 4 bases and the J segment 8 bases; nucleotides outside the gene matches: 7. The CDR3 spells CASSAWWTGGGYTF. The CDR3, as DNA: TGTGCCAGCAGTGCTTGGTGGACAGGGGGGGGCTACACCTTC.

The chain has TRBV7-9 and TRBJ2-7; TRBD2 matches at 12 bases. The germline V gene encodes CDR1 SEHNR and CDR2 FQNEAQ (reference sequence). The CDR3 has 18 amino acids. Trimming at V came to 4 bases and at J to 1 base, leaving 11 bases not matched to a gene. For the CDR3, the DNA is TGTGCCAGCAGCTCCCCCGGACTAGCGGGACCCGTGTCCTACGAGCAGTACTTC. Its translation is CASSSPGLAGPVSYEQYF.

This clone is a singleton in its sample. The chain has TRBV5-1 and TRBJ2-5, with 12 bases fitting TRBD2. After removal of 1 base from V and 4 bases from J, the junction contained 2 bases not matched to a gene. CDR1 SGHRS and CDR2 YFSETQ come from the germline V gene. The CDR3 contains 15 residues. CDR3 in amino acids: CASSLPSGRGETQYF. CDR3 nucleotide sequence: TGCGCCAGCAGCTTGCCTAGCGGGAGGGGAGAGACCCAGTACTTC. The entire variable domain, with the rest obtained from reference TRBV5-1 and TRBJ2-5, is as follows: KAGVTQTPRYLIKTRGQQVTLSCSPISGHRSVSWYQQTPGQGLQFLFEYFSETQRNKGNFPGRFSGRQFSNSRSEMNVSTLELGDSALYLCASSLPSGRGETQYFGPGTRLLVL.

The chain uses TRBV2 and TRBJ1-1; D might be TRBD1 (6 bases). The CDR3 loop spans 16 amino acids. Germline values: CDR1 SNHLY, CDR2 FYNNEI. Trimming took 3 bases from V and 5 from J, leaving 19 bases between them. The CDR3 nucleotides read TGTGCCAGCAGTGAGGGCGGGCGGGGGCCGGAGACTGAAGCTTTCTTT. The encoded protein is CASSEGGRGPETEAFF.

CDR3 DNA sequence: TGTGCCAGTAGTATTGCCGGGACAGGAGGCTATGGCTACACCTTC. Residues: CASSIAGTGGYGYTF. The chain carries TRBV19 and TRBJ1-2; TRBD1 aligns across 8 bases. The trim removed 3 bases at V and 4 bases at J, leaving 7 bases unmatched. Looked up from germline, CDR1 is LNHDA and CDR2 is SQIVND (reference sequence). The CDR3 totals 15 residues.

The CDR3 region has the DNA TGTGCCAGCAGCGACCTAGCGGGATTTAACAATGAGCAGTTCTTC. Translation gives CASSDLAGFNNEQFF. The V and J genes are TRBV6-5 and TRBJ2-1; the match to TRBD2 covers 9 bases. V shed 6 bases and J 5 bases; nucleotides not matched to a gene: 8. The CDR3 is 15 residues long. Germline V lookup: CDR1 MNHEY, CDR2 SVGAGI.

The table lists this clone with a count of one. The genes are TRBV27 and TRBJ1-2; TRBD1 aligns across 12 bases. The V gene end was trimmed by 4 bases and the J gene end by 4 bases; junction bases not matched to a gene: 10. The CDR3 totals 17 residues. Germline CDR1 reads MNHEY; CDR2 reads SMNVEV (reference sequence). As DNA, the CDR3 is TGTGCCAGCAGTTCCCGGGACAGGGGGCGCAGGTCCTATGGCTACACCTTC. Its translation is CASSSRDRGRRSYGYTF.